What follows are 8 T cell receptor beta chains derived from one specimen sequenced in a study of T cell responses to AZD1222 COVID-19 vaccine. Sequencing was performed with immunoSEQ multiplex PCR; in TCRdb, only in-frame clones are kept and a portion is missing. The sample has roughly 120,000 clones, around 88% seen once. The sample consisted of peripheral blood, taken 28 days after the second AZD1222 dose. These receptors came from an adult who received the AZD1222 COVID-19 vaccine.

The gene calls are TRBV25-1 and TRBJ2-7; D is unresolved. The CDR3 runs 13 residues. The germline V gene encodes CDR1 MGHDK and CDR2 SYGVNS. V was cut by 5 bases and J by 2 bases, with 10 bases left in between. CDR3 nucleotide sequence: TGTGCCAGCAGTCCTCGGAACACCTACGAGCAGTACTTC. Amino acids: CASSPRNTYEQYF.

Turning to this clone: The junction departs from germline at one end; a sequencing error may be responsible. J is TRBJ1-4 and V is TRBV3-1 (or the pseudogene TRBV3-2); D ambiguous. The CDR3 is 15 residues long. CDR1 is LGHDT, CDR2 YNNKEL, per germline (reference sequence). The CDR3 DNA is TGTGCCAGCAGTCAAGGGTACGAGGGCAGTGAAAAACTGTTTTTT. Protein product: CASSQGYEGSEKLFF.

This clone was recorded only once. The V call is TRBV3-1 (or the pseudogene TRBV3-2), the J call TRBJ2-1, with D possibly matching TRBD2 (7 bases). V lost 1 base and J 15 bases, leaving 16 bases between the germline ends. The CDR3 has 13 residues. The germline CDR1 and CDR2 sequences are LGHDT and YNNKEL (reference sequence). The CDR3 region has the DNA TGTGCCAGCAGCCAAGGCACCACGGGGGGCCCGTTCTTC. Its protein product is CASSQGTTGGPFF.

V usage is TRBV7-2 and J usage is TRBJ2-5; 11 bases align to TRBD2. With V trimmed by 5 bases and J by 5 bases, 13 bases remained unmatched. CDR3 length: 17 residues. Germline V gives CDR1 SGHTA, CDR2 FQGNSA. The CDR3 region has the DNA TGTGCCAGCAGCGATCCCCTTAGCGGGGGGGCCTGGGAGACCCAGTACTTC. It encodes CASSDPLSGGAWETQYF. The full variable domain, rest sourced from reference TRBV7-2 and TRBJ2-5, is GAGVSQSPSNKVTEKGKDVELRCDPISGHTALYWYRQSLGQGLEFLIYFQGNSAPDKSGLPSDRFSAERTGGSVSTLTIQRTQQEDSAVYLCASSDPLSGGAWETQYFGPGTRLLVL.

The genes are TRBV6-2 or TRBV6-3 and TRBJ2-2; no firm D call. This CDR3 spans 13 amino acids. V was clipped by 6 bases and J by 2 bases, with 7 bases between them. Germline-derived CDR1 and CDR2 are MNHEY and SVGEGT. The CDR3 bases are TGTGCCAGCAGCCTAGGTAACACCGGGGAGCTGTTTTTT. Translated: CASSLGNTGELFF.

This chain links TRBV5-1 with TRBJ1-2, with 9 bases that match TRBD1. Unmatched junction bases numbered 6, after V lost 4 bases and J lost 5 bases. This CDR3 region has 14 residues. Germline lookup yields CDR1 SGHRS and CDR2 YFSETQ. The CDR3 reads CASSPGDREYGYTF. CDR3 in DNA: TGCGCCAGCAGCCCGGGGGACAGGGAATATGGCTACACCTTC.

This sequence joins TRBV27 and TRBJ1-5; a possible D gene is TRBD1 (5 bases). Germline V CDR1 and CDR2: MNHEY, SMNVEV (reference sequence). The CDR3 contains 15 residues. Trimming stripped 3 bases from V and 1 base from J, with 10 bases between. CDR3 nucleotides: TGTGCCAGCAGTTTTCAGGGAAGGAGCAATCAGCCCCAGCATTTT. Its protein product is CASSFQGRSNQPQHF.

V is TRBV6-2 or TRBV6-3 and J is TRBJ1-1; perhaps TRBD1 as D (5 bases). This CDR3 spans 14 amino acids. With 0 bases removed from V and 4 bases from J, the gap between germline ends came to 9 bases. Germline loops: CDR1 MNHEY, CDR2 SVGEGT. The CDR3 loop reads CASSYSQGLTEAFF. The CDR3 region has the DNA TGTGCCAGCAGTTACTCCCAGGGTCTCACTGAAGCTTTCTTT.